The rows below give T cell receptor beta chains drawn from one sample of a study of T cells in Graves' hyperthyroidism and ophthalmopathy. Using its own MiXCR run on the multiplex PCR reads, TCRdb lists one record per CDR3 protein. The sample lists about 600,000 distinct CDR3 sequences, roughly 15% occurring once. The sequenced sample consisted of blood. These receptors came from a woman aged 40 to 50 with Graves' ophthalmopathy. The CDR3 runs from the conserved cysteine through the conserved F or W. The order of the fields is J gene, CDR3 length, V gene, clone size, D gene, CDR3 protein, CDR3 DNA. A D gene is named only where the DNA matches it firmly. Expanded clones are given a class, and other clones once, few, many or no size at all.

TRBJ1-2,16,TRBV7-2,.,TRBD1,CASSFFPGQGNYGYTF,TGTGCCAGCAGCTTTTTTCCAGGACAGGGTAACTATGGCTACACCTTC
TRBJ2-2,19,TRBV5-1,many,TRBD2,CASRRRASGSLGNTGELFF,TGCGCCAGCAGACGGAGGGCTAGCGGGAGTTTGGGGAACACCGGGGAGCTGTTTTTT
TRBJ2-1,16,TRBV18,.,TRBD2,CASSPGLAGVWGEQFF,TGTGCCAGCTCGCCTGGACTAGCGGGAGTTTGGGGCGAGCAGTTCTTC
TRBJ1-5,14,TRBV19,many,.,CASSISQPNQPQHF,TGTGCCAGTAGTATAAGTCAGCCCAATCAGCCCCAGCATTTT
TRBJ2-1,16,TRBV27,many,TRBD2,CASSSLGLAGGHEQFF,TGTGCCAGCAGTAGCTTGGGACTAGCGGGAGGCCATGAGCAGTTCTTC
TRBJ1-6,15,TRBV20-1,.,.,CSAFPGGRGDSPLHF,TGCAGTGCTTTTCCCGGGGGGCGGGGAGATTCACCCCTCCACTTT
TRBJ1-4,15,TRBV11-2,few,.,CAPPMGQAISEKLFF,TGTGCGCCGCCGATGGGGCAGGCCATTAGTGAAAAACTGTTTTTT
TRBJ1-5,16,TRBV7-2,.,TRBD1,CASSPQGGVSNQPQHF,TGTGCCAGCAGCCCGCAGGGGGGAGTCAGCAATCAGCCCCAGCATTTT
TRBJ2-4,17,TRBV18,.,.,CASSLPLKTVAKNIQYF,TGTGCCAGCTCACTCCCCCTGAAGACGGTAGCCAAAAACATTCAGTACTTC
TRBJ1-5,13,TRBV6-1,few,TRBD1,CAALSQGAQPQHF,TGTGCCGCTCTTTCCCAGGGGGCTCAGCCCCAGCATTTT
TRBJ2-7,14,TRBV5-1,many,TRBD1,CASSRGQGINEQYF,TGCGCCAGCAGCCGGGGACAGGGGATCAACGAGCAGTACTTC
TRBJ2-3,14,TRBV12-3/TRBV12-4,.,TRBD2,CASSQAGEVVTQYF,TGTGCCAGCAGCCAAGCGGGAGAAGTGGTAACGCAGTATTTT
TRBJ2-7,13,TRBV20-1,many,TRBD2,CSASSGAFYEQYF,TGCAGTGCCTCTAGCGGAGCCTTCTACGAGCAGTACTTC
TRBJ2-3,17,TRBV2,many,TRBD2,CASRDTGTRRITDTQYF,TGTGCCAGCAGGGATACCGGGACTAGGAGGATCACAGATACGCAGTATTTT
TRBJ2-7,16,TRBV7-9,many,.,CASSSRRQGAFQEQYF,TGTGCCAGCAGCTCTCGGAGGCAGGGAGCGTTTCAGGAGCAGTACTTC
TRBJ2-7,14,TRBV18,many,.,CASSPEDSSYEQYF,TGTGCCAGCTCACCAGAGGACAGCTCCTACGAGCAGTACTTC
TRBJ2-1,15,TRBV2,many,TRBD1,CASTKRTGGINEQFF,TGTGCCAGCACTAAAAGGACAGGGGGCATAAATGAGCAGTTCTTC
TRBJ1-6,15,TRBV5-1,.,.,CASSVGTPNNSPLHF,TGCGCCAGCAGCGTCGGGACACCTAATAATTCACCCCTCCACTTT
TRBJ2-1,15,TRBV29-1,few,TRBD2,CSVPEAGGPGDEQFF,TGCAGCGTTCCTGAAGCGGGAGGGCCGGGGGATGAGCAGTTCTTC
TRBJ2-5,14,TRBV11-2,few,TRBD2,CASRLAGEQETQYF,TGTGCCAGCAGACTAGCGGGGGAGCAAGAGACCCAGTACTTC
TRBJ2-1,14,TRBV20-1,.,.,CSARGVIASNEQFF,TGCAGTGCTAGAGGGGTAATAGCGTCGAATGAGCAGTTCTTC
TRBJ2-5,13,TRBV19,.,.,CASSNLAQETQYF,TGTGCCAGTAGTAATCTAGCCCAAGAGACCCAGTACTTC
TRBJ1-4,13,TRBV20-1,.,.,CSARDLSPEKLFF,TGCAGTGCTAGAGATCTTAGCCCAGAAAAACTGTTTTTT
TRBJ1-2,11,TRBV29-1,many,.,CSVESQLGYTF,TGCAGCGTTGAAAGTCAGCTTGGCTACACCTTC
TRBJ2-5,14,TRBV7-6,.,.,CASAQRQNQETQYF,TGTGCCAGCGCCCAGAGACAGAACCAAGAGACCCAGTACTTC